These 4 T cell receptor beta chains were sequenced from one sample in a study of cytomegalovirus exposure and HLA in healthy donors. Vbeta (60) and Jbeta (13) primers were used in the PCR. Sequencing used immunoSEQ multiplex PCR; TCRdb keeps in-frame clones, though not all of them. Among about 130,000 clones listed, just under 80% were seen once. Material for sequencing was PBMCs. Receptors originate from a woman aged 40 to 55 in good health and CMV-seronegative.

This clone was observed once. This chain joins TRBV6-5 and TRBJ1-5, with 9 bases matching TRBD1. Germline V gene sequence: CDR1 MNHEY, CDR2 SVGAGI. This CDR3 has 15 residues. Trimming cost V 5 bases and J 7 bases; bases outside gene matches: 9. CDR3 region: CASSPSGTGLQPQHF. The CDR3 nucleotides read TGTGCCAGCAGTCCCTCCGGGACAGGGTTACAGCCCCAGCATTTT.

The rearrangement joins TRBV7-9 to TRBJ1-4; D uncertain. This CDR3 spans 16 amino acids. The germline gives CDR1 SEHNR, CDR2 FQNEAQ (reference sequence). Trimming shortened V by 1 base and J by 0 bases, and 9 bases separated the two germline ends. The DNA for the CDR3 is TGTGCCAGCAGCTTAGGGGCAGAGCCAACTAATGAAAAACTGTTTTTT. It encodes CASSLGAEPTNEKLFF.

This chain uses TRBV28 with TRBJ1-5; 7 bases agree with TRBD1. V gave up 6 bases and J gave up 4 bases; unmatched junction bases: 9. The germline V gene encodes CDR1 MDHEN and CDR2 SYDVKM. The CDR3 contains 15 residues. In nucleotides, the CDR3 is TGTGCCAGCAGCGATGACAGGGCCCTGAATCAGCCCCAGCATTTT. Translation gives CASSDDRALNQPQHF. The full variable domain, with the rest looked up from reference TRBV28 and TRBJ1-5, is DVKVTQSSRYLVKRTGEKVFLECVQDMDHENMFWYRQDPGLGLRLIYFSYDVKMKEKGDIPEGYSVSREKKERFSLILESASTNQTSMYLCASSDDRALNQPQHFGDGTRLSIL.

V usage is TRBV27 and J usage is TRBJ2-7; D gene ambiguous. The CDR3 extends over 12 amino acids. Trimming removed 4 bases at V and 0 bases at J, with 4 bases between. CDR1 and CDR2 (germline): MNHEY, SMNVEV (reference sequence). The DNA of the CDR3 is TGTGCCAGCAGTTCCAACTCCTACGAGCAGTACTTC. Residues: CASSSNSYEQYF.